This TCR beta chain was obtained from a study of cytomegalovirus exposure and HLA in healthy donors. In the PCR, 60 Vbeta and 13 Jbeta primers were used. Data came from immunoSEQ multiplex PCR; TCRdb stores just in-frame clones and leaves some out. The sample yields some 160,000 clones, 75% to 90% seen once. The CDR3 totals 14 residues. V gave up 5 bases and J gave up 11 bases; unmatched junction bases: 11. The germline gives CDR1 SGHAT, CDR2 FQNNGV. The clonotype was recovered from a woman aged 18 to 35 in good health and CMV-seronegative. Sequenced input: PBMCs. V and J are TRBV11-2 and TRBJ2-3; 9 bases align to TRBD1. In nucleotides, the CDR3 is TGTGCCAGCAGCCTCCGGGACAGGGAAATGAGGCAGTATTTT. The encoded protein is CASSLRDREMRQYF.